A single sample gave rise to the 30 T cell receptor beta chains below, sequenced in a study of identifying expanded T cells in peripheral blood. Clones were read by immunoSEQ multiplex PCR, and TCRdb kept only the in-frame ones, dropping some. The sample has approximately 75,000 clones, roughly nine tenths seen once; the top ten hold more than 2.5%. Source material: blood. The receptor source for this set is a person between 18 and 75 years old in good health.

V and J are TRBV28 and TRBJ2-7, with 12 positions matching TRBD1. J lost 7 bases, V lost 4 bases, and 11 bases had no gene match. The CDR3 extends over 16 amino acids. Germline assignment: CDR1 MDHEN and CDR2 SYDVKM. The CDR3 DNA reads as TGTGCCAGCAGTTCCGCCGGGACAGGGGGCTACGGAGAGCAGTACTTC. Residues: CASSSAGTGGYGEQYF.

V and J are TRBV19 and TRBJ2-2, with D possibly matching TRBD1 (6 bases). Germline V CDR1 and CDR2: LNHDA, SQIVND (reference sequence). V was clipped by 7 bases and J by 6 bases, with 9 bases between them. The CDR3 is 12 amino acids. CDR3 DNA: TGTGCCAGTATCAACAGGGCCGGGGAGCTGTTTTTT. The encoded protein is CASINRAGELFF.

The chain combines TRBV28 with TRBJ2-7, with TRBD1 identical over 7 bases. The CDR3 loop spans 15 amino acids. Germline lookup yields CDR1 MDHEN and CDR2 SYDVKM. With V trimmed by 2 bases and J by 4 bases, 8 bases remained unmatched. The DNA of the CDR3 is TGTGCCAGCAGTTTAGTAATAGGGGGCGGATACGAGCAGTACTTC. Its translation is CASSLVIGGGYEQYF. Using reference TRBV28 and TRBJ2-7 for the parts outside the CDR3, the full variable domain is DVKVTQSSRYLVKRTGEKVFLECVQDMDHENMFWYRQDPGLGLRLIYFSYDVKMKEKGDIPEGYSVSREKKERFSLILESASTNQTSMYLCASSLVIGGGYEQYFGPGTRLTVT.

This sequence joins TRBV2 and TRBJ1-2; tentatively, D is TRBD1 (6 bases). The V end lost 10 bases, the J end lost 3 bases, and 18 bases lay between the germline ends. This CDR3 is built from 14 residues. Germline CDR1 and CDR2: SNHLY and FYNNEI. CDR3 nucleotide sequence: TGTGCCACCTCTCGGGGGGCCTTCTACTATGGCTACACCTTC. This gives the protein CATSRGAFYYGYTF.

The chain joins TRBV27 to TRBJ2-3, with TRBD1 as a possible D gene (5 bases). This CDR3 has 15 amino acids. V lost 5 bases and J 0 bases, leaving 12 bases between the germline ends. Germline lookup yields CDR1 MNHEY and CDR2 SMNVEV (reference sequence). The CDR3 sequence: CASSPTGMSTDTQYF. The CDR3, as DNA: TGTGCCAGCAGTCCCACAGGTATGAGCACAGATACGCAGTATTTT.

The chain has TRBV9 and TRBJ2-6, with a weak D call TRBD1 (5 bases). The germline CDR1 and CDR2 sequences are SGDLS and YYNGEE. Trimming removed 3 bases from V and 0 bases from J, with 7 bases in between. This CDR3 has 15 amino acids. The CDR3 nucleotides read TGTGCCAGCAGCGGACAGCTCTCTGGGGCCAACGTCCTGACTTTC. Protein product: CASSGQLSGANVLTF.

The rearrangement links TRBV2 to TRBJ2-1; possibly TRBD2 for D (6 bases). V lost 6 bases to trimming and J lost 0 bases, with 15 bases between them. The CDR3 is 16 residues long. CDR1 SNHLY and CDR2 FYNNEI come from the germline V gene. The CDR3 sequence is CASRTGTQFSYNEQFF. The CDR3 DNA follows: TGTGCCAGCAGAACCGGGACTCAGTTCTCCTACAATGAGCAGTTCTTC.

This clone came up once. The chain couples TRBV19 to TRBJ1-1; possible D gene TRBD1, 6 bases. From germline, CDR1 is LNHDA and CDR2 SQIVND (reference sequence). Between the trimmed V and J ends, which lost 7 bases and 2 bases, there was a span of 14 bases. CDR3 size: 14 residues. The CDR3 sequence: CASKATGSNTEAFF. The CDR3 DNA sequence: TGTGCCAGTAAGGCTACAGGGAGCAACACTGAAGCTTTCTTT.

The chain combines TRBV5-6 with TRBJ1-1; D is ambiguous. From germline, CDR1 is SGHDT and CDR2 YYEEEE. Trimming removed 4 bases from V and 1 base from J, with 11 bases in between. The CDR3 is 14 amino acids. CDR3: CASSVTQWNTEAFF. DNA of the CDR3: TGTGCCAGCAGCGTGACACAGTGGAACACTGAAGCTTTCTTT.

The rearrangement joins TRBV9 to TRBJ2-2; perhaps TRBD2 as D (6 bases). The CDR3 loop spans 17 amino acids. CDR1 is SGDLS and CDR2 is YYNGEE in the germline V gene. The V end lost 0 bases, the J end lost 0 bases, and 12 bases lay between the germline ends. The CDR3 is CASSVVGRLSNTGELFF. DNA for the CDR3: TGTGCCAGCAGCGTAGTCGGGAGATTGTCGAACACCGGGGAGCTGTTTTTT.

The rearrangement links TRBV5-4 to TRBJ1-4; 7 bases line up with TRBD1. The CDR3 runs 15 residues. V gave up 3 bases and J gave up 5 bases; unmatched junction bases: 7. Looked up from germline, CDR1 is SGHNT and CDR2 is YYREEE (reference sequence). CDR3 sequence: CASSSAGGGNEKLFF. The DNA for the CDR3 is TGTGCCAGCAGCTCGGCAGGGGGAGGGAATGAAAAACTGTTTTTT. The variable domain in full, completed from reference TRBV5-4 and TRBJ1-4, reads ETGVTQSPTHLIKTRGQQVTLRCSSQSGHNTVSWYQQALGQGPQFIFQYYREEENGRGNFPPRFSGLQFPNYSSELNVNALELDDSALYLCASSSAGGGNEKLFFGSGTQLSVL.

This chain uses TRBV6-5 with TRBJ1-4; no clear D gene. Trimming shortened V by 2 bases and J by 1 base, and 2 bases separated the two germline ends. Germline V gene lookup returns CDR1 MNHEY and CDR2 SVGAGI. The CDR3 loop spans 13 amino acids. The CDR3 DNA reads as TGTGCCAGCAGTTACAGAACTAATGAAAAACTGTTTTTT. Translating gives CASSYRTNEKLFF.

The chain uses TRBV30 and TRBJ1-1; 10 nucleotides line up with TRBD1. J was trimmed by 1 base and V by 1 base; bases with no gene match: 0. The germline CDR1 and CDR2 sequences are GTSNPN and SVGIG (reference sequence). This CDR3 spans 14 amino acids. The CDR3 loop reads CAWSGQGANTEAFF. The CDR3 region has the DNA TGTGCCTGGAGTGGACAGGGGGCGAACACTGAAGCTTTCTTT.

The chain is built from TRBV7-2 and TRBJ2-2; D might be TRBD2 (7 bases). Trimming stripped 5 bases from V and 5 bases from J, with 18 bases between. The CDR3 is 16 residues long. Germline CDR1 is SGHTA and CDR2 is FQGNSA. CDR3 protein: CASSPLGGASTGELFF. The CDR3 nucleotides read TGTGCCAGCAGCCCCCTAGGGGGGGCTAGTACCGGGGAGCTGTTTTTT. Full variable domain (remainder filled in from reference TRBV7-2 and TRBJ2-2): GAGVSQSPSNKVTEKGKDVELRCDPISGHTALYWYRQSLGQGLEFLIYFQGNSAPDKSGLPSDRFSAERTGGSVSTLTIQRTQQEDSAVYLCASSPLGGASTGELFFGEGSRLTVL.

J is TRBJ1-1 and V is TRBV27; D call uncertain. V was shortened by 2 bases and J by 0 bases, with 4 bases between the two germline ends. Germline V gene data show CDR1 as MNHEY and CDR2 as SMNVEV (reference sequence). CDR3 length: 13 residues. The CDR3 DNA sequence: TGTGCCAGCAGTTTAAGCGTGAACACTGAAGCTTTCTTT. This gives the protein CASSLSVNTEAFF.

The chain couples TRBV29-1 to TRBJ1-2; D is perhaps TRBD1 (5 bases). CDR3 length: 14 amino acids. Between the trimmed V and J ends, which lost 3 bases and 5 bases, there was a span of 16 bases. The germline gives CDR1 SQVTM, CDR2 ANQGSEA. CDR3 amino acids: CSVEGRAGIYGYTF. CDR3 nucleotide sequence: TGCAGCGTTGAGGGCAGGGCTGGAATTTATGGCTACACCTTC. The full variable domain, with the rest looked up from reference TRBV29-1 and TRBJ1-2, is SAVISQKPSRDICQRGTSLTIQCQVDSQVTMMFWYRQQPGQSLTLIATANQGSEATYESGFVIDKFPISRPNLTFSTLTVSNMSPEDSSIYLCSVEGRAGIYGYTFGSGTRLTVV.

The chain combines TRBV19 with TRBJ2-7; 12 bases match TRBD1. V shed 4 bases and J 5 bases; nucleotides not matched to a gene: 6. The germline gives CDR1 LNHDA, CDR2 SQIVND (reference sequence). The CDR3 extends over 15 amino acids. The CDR3: CASSSPGQGADEQYF. CDR3 bases: TGTGCCAGTAGTAGCCCGGGACAGGGGGCCGACGAGCAGTACTTC.

This clone was detected only once. The chain is built from TRBV9 and TRBJ2-2, with no clear D. The V gene lost 4 bases and the J gene lost 6 bases, with 10 bases spanning the gap. Per the germline V gene, CDR1 is SGDLS and CDR2 is YYNGEE. The CDR3 sequence is 13 residues long. CDR3: CASSPSSSGELFF. The CDR3 DNA sequence: TGTGCCAGCAGCCCTTCCTCGTCCGGGGAGCTGTTTTTT.

The chain uses TRBV25-1 and TRBJ2-3, with 7 bases matching TRBD2. This CDR3 has 12 amino acids. Germline V lookup: CDR1 MGHDK, CDR2 SYGVNS. With V trimmed by 4 bases and J by 5 bases, 0 bases remained unmatched. The DNA for the CDR3 is TGTGCCAGCAGTGGGGGGGGAGATACGCAGTATTTT. Amino acid sequence: CASSGGGDTQYF. The variable domain in full, with the rest retrieved from reference TRBV25-1 and TRBJ2-3, is EADIYQTPRYLVIGTGKKITLECSQTMGHDKMYWYQQDPGMELHLIHYSYGVNSTEKGDLSSESTVSRIRTEHFPLTLESARPSHTSQYLCASSGGGDTQYFGPGTRLTVL.

The DNA of the CDR3 is TGTGCCAGCAGTGAAGACGGGGGAAGGTACGAGCAGTACTTC. It codes for CASSEDGGRYEQYF. The chain couples TRBV2 to TRBJ2-7, with a weak D call TRBD2 (6 bases). Trimming removed 1 base at V and 4 bases at J, with 11 bases between. The CDR3 is 14 residues long. In germline, CDR1 is SNHLY, CDR2 FYNNEI.

This clone was seen only a few times. V and J are TRBV7-2 and TRBJ2-7; D perhaps matches TRBD2 (5 bases). Trimming cost V 2 bases and J 4 bases, with 15 bases left between them. CDR1 and CDR2 (germline): SGHTA, FQGNSA. The CDR3 loop spans 15 amino acids. This CDR3 reads CASSLSRERSYEQYF. CDR3 DNA sequence: TGTGCCAGCAGCTTAAGTCGGGAAAGAAGTTACGAGCAGTACTTC.

CDR3 DNA sequence: TGTGCCAGCAGGCCCGAAACTTCCATGGATACGCAGTATTTT. Translated, it gives CASRPETSMDTQYF. The genes are TRBV6-6 and TRBJ2-3; D remains ambiguous. The V and J ends lost 6 bases and 6 bases respectively, with 16 bases between them. This CDR3 has 14 amino acids. Germline V gene lookup returns CDR1 MNHNY and CDR2 SVGAGI (reference sequence).

The chain links TRBV11-2 to TRBJ2-3; the D gene is possibly TRBD2 (5 bases). The CDR3 is 18 amino acids. Trimming removed 5 bases from V and 3 bases from J, with 24 bases in between. From germline, CDR1 is SGHAT and CDR2 FQNNGV. The CDR3: CASSHQRKGEYRTDTQYF. DNA of the CDR3: TGTGCCAGCAGCCACCAGCGGAAAGGCGAATATAGAACAGATACGCAGTATTTT.

The J gene is TRBJ1-6, the V gene TRBV28; D ambiguous. The CDR3 spans 17 residues. Germline V gene sequence: CDR1 MDHEN, CDR2 SYDVKM. With 3 bases removed from V and 0 bases from J, the gap between germline ends came to 12 bases. The CDR3 spells CASSLGGIDSYNSPLHF. The DNA for the CDR3 is TGTGCCAGCAGTTTGGGCGGGATCGACTCCTATAATTCACCCCTCCACTTT.

The DNA for the CDR3 is TGTGCCAGCACCCGATCAGGGGGGGGCACTGAAGCTTTCTTT. Translated, it gives CASTRSGGGTEAFF. This chain links TRBV11-2 with TRBJ1-1; 7 bases match TRBD1. The germline gives CDR1 SGHAT, CDR2 FQNNGV. The CDR3 loop spans 14 amino acids. Trimming cost V 7 bases and J 4 bases; bases outside gene matches: 9.

V usage is TRBV9 and J usage is TRBJ2-2, with unresolved D. Trimming removed 0 bases at V and 0 bases at J, with 9 bases between. CDR1 and CDR2 from the germline V gene are SGDLS and YYNGEE. The CDR3 extends over 16 amino acids. This CDR3 is CASSVAWGSNTGELFF. The DNA of the CDR3 is TGTGCCAGCAGCGTAGCGTGGGGTTCGAACACCGGGGAGCTGTTTTTT.

The chain employs TRBV7-2 and TRBJ1-3; 8 bases align to TRBD1. The CDR3 runs 13 residues. J gave up 6 bases and V 8 bases, and 6 bases lay outside the gene matches. The germline gives CDR1 SGHTA, CDR2 FQGNSA. The CDR3 is CASGQGVENTIYF. In DNA, the CDR3 is TGTGCCAGCGGACAGGGTGTGGAAAACACCATATATTTT.

The rearrangement joins TRBV10-3 to TRBJ2-5; D is uncertain. The J call may be mistaken, given a closer DNA end match to TRBJ2-7. This CDR3 spans 15 amino acids. Looked up from germline, CDR1 is ENHRY and CDR2 is SYGVKD. CDR3 in amino acids: CAISDDTFSSYEQYF. CDR3 coding DNA: TGTGCCATCAGTGATGACACCTTTTCCTCCTACGAGCAGTACTTC.

The chain couples TRBV9 to TRBJ2-1; 14 bases line up with TRBD2. CDR3 length: 17 residues. Germline CDR1 reads SGDLS; CDR2 reads YYNGEE. J was trimmed by 3 bases and V by 4 bases; bases with no gene match: 6. In nucleotides, the CDR3 is TGTGCCAGCAGCACGGGACTAGCGGGAGCCGGCTACAATGAGCAGTTCTTC. The encoded protein is CASSTGLAGAGYNEQFF.

This sequence joins TRBV19 and TRBJ2-5, with D tentatively TRBD2 (7 bases). Germline CDR1 reads LNHDA; CDR2 reads SQIVND (reference sequence). Trimming shortened V by 5 bases and J by 6 bases, and 13 bases separated the two germline ends. The CDR3 has 13 residues. In DNA, the CDR3 is TGTGCCAGTAGTGGGGGGGCCGGACAGACCCAGTACTTC. Amino acid sequence: CASSGGAGQTQYF.